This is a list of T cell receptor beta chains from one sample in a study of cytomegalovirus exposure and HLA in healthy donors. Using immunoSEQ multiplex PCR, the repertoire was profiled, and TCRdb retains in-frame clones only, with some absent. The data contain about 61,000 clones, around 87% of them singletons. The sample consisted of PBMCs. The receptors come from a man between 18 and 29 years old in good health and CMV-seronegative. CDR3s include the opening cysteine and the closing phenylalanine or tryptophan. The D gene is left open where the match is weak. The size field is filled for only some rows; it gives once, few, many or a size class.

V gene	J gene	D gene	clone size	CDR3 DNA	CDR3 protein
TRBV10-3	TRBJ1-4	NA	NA	TGTGCCATCAGTGAGTCGACGGGGTTCCGTAATGAAAAACTGTTTTTT	CAISESTGFRNEKLFF
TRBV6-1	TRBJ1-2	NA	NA	TGTGCCAGCAGTGAAGATGAGATCCTCTATGGCTACACCTTC	CASSEDEILYGYTF
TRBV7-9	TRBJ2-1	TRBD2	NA	TGTGCCAGCACCCGACACGGGACTAGCGGGACCCAATCCTACAATGAGCAGTTCTTC	CASTRHGTSGTQSYNEQFF
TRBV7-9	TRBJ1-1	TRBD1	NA	TGTGCCAGCAGCTCGGGACAGGGGGACGGGCGAGCTTTCTTT	CASSSGQGDGRAFF
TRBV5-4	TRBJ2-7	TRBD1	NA	TGTGCCAGCAGCTTGGAGGGAGACAGGGGGCGCGAGCAGTACTTC	CASSLEGDRGREQYF
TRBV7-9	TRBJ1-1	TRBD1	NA	TGTGCCAGCAGCCGAGCAGGGGGAAGGGTGAACACTGAAGCTTTCTTT	CASSRAGGRVNTEAFF
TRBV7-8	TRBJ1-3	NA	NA	TGTGCCAGCAGCTTAGTCGCAGGGTCCTCTGGAAACACCATATATTTT	CASSLVAGSSGNTIYF
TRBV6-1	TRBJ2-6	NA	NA	TGTGCCAGTACAGTGTGGTCTGGGGCCAACGTCCTGACTTTC	CASTVWSGANVLTF
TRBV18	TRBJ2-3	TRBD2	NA	TGTGCCAGCTCATTATCTAGCGGGGACACAGATACGCAGTATTTT	CASSLSSGDTDTQYF
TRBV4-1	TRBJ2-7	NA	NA	TGCGCCAGCAGCCAAACGGGTAACGAGCAGTACTTC	CASSQTGNEQYF
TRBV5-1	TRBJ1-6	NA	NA	TGCGCCAGCAGCTTGCGAGTGGGCAGTAGAGCCGGGGATTCACCCCTCCACTTT	CASSLRVGSRAGDSPLHF
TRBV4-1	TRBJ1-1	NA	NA	TGCGCCAGCAGCCAAGATCTCGGGGTACGGGGAGCTTTCTTT	CASSQDLGVRGAFF
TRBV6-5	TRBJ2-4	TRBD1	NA	TGTGCCAGCAGGGAAGGGTACAGGGGTTCCATTCAGTACTTC	CASREGYRGSIQYF
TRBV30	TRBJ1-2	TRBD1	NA	TGTGCCTGGACCGTAACAGGGGAACTTGGCTACACCTTC	CAWTVTGELGYTF
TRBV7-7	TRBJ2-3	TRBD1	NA	TGTGCTAGCAGCTTACGTACAGGGGGCTCAGATACGCAGTATTTT	CASSLRTGGSDTQYF
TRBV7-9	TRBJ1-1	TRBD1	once	TGTGCCAGCAGCCTATTGAGGGGGCCGGGCACTGAAGCTTTCTTT	CASSLLRGPGTEAFF
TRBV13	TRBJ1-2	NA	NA	TGTGCCAGCAGCTCGGACAGCTATGGCTACACCTTC	CASSSDSYGYTF
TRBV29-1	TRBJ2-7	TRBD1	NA	TGCAGCGCGGGCGGGACAGGTAACTACGAGCAGTACTTC	CSAGGTGNYEQYF
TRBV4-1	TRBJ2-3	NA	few	TGCGCCAGCAGCTCAGAGGGTCTCGGCCCTAGCACAGATACGCAGTATTTT	CASSSEGLGPSTDTQYF
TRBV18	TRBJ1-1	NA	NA	TGTGCCAGCTCACCACCCACTTCTAGGAACACTGAAGCTTTCTTT	CASSPPTSRNTEAFF
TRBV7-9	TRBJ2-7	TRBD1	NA	TGTGCCAGCAGCCCCGGACAGGCCGCCTACGAGCAGTACTTC	CASSPGQAAYEQYF